This entry concerns a single T cell receptor (beta chain). Its specific antigen is unknown. The limits of the CDR3 on the DNA are not certain, so only TCRdb's listed CDR3 is given. This specimen belongs to a study of blood T cell repertoires in COVID-19 (dated by TCRdb to between 2020 and 2021). At the level of the whole study: Collaborator samples came from the United States, Italy and Spain and covered acute and convalescent phases of COVID-19. The prospective study material was composed of cDNA or gDNA derived from T cells, B-cell-depleted T cells, or PBMCs. Deeply sampled blood TCRbeta repertoires from subjects exposed to, actively infected with, or recovered from COVID-19 were included in the dataset. A freely available public database, intended as a resource for researchers studying the immune response to SARS-CoV-2, is where the repertoires were released. Samples were obtained from the ongoing ImmuneRACE study (first 160 participants) and from over a thousand subjects provided by 6 global collaborators. A de-identified subject ID, COVID-19 status, age in years and sex were almost always included in the sample metadata. HLA class I and class II types, where available, came from metadata supplied by the sample provider rather than from assay-based typing.

TCRbeta CDR3 regions were amplified from genomic DNA using the immunoSEQ Assay, a bias-controlled multiplex PCR. Turning to the authors' computational methods: The number of nucleated cells in each sample was estimated by amplification of reference gene primers within the assay. Sequence reads were collapsed and filtered to measure the absolute abundance of every unique TCRbeta CDR3 rearrangement. For each sample, productive Simpson clonality was calculated as the square root of Simpson's diversity index over productive rearrangements. TCRdb stores this immuneACCESS table with in-frame sequences only. Part of the clones is absent; in the studies checked, under half of the shortfall reflects unresolved V genes, and no reason is known for the rest. That table gives V, J and clone size, and the DNA gave D and trimming. Counted in this sample were around 220,000 clones; more than 85% of them appeared once. The ten largest clones represent under 2.5% of the sample.

Reading from cysteine to phenylalanine, the CDR3 counts 16 amino acids. What the study reported, not specific to this receptor: Clinical and demographic metadata were provided uncurated, with the amount varying by source and participant.

Each collaborating institution followed its own protocols to collect whole blood in K2EDTA tubes. For TCRbeta analysis, collaborators shipped samples in one of three forms: frozen whole blood, isolated PBMCs, or DNA extracted from either of those sample types. Rearrangement joined TRBV21-1 to TRBJ2-1; TRBD1, as called in the table, went unchecked against the DNA. TRBV21-1 is flagged as a pseudogene. The receptor was isolated from a man aged 35 to 55 with active or convalescent COVID-19. Sequencing input: peripheral blood. This receptor carries the CDR3 CASSKVRVGGGNEQFF.